This T cell receptor (beta chain) derives from a study of T cells in Graves' hyperthyroidism and ophthalmopathy. From germline, CDR1 is SEHNR and CDR2 FQNEAQ (reference sequence). This CDR3 contains 15 residues. The V end was cut by 5 bases, the J end by 1 base, with 14 bases between. The TCR beta CDR3 regions underwent amplification using RNA transcripts as the source. The study used the HTBI primer set for a first-round RT-PCR of the TCR CDR3. One entry per CDR3 protein results from TCRdb running MiXCR on the multiplex PCR reads. The table lists a few hundred thousand distinct CDR3 sequences, about 13% of them singletons. This clonotype has more than one count but fewer than ten.

The V and J genes are TRBV7-9 and TRBJ1-1; D perhaps matches TRBD1 (5 bases). This TCR was recovered from a woman aged 40-49 years with Graves' ophthalmopathy. Input material: blood. This chain's CDR3 is CASSPGGTWNTEAFF. The DNA for the CDR3 is TGTGCCAGCAGCCCCGGAGGGACTTGGAACACTGAAGCTTTCTTT.